Presented here are 14 T cell receptor beta chains from one specimen sequenced in a study of radiation and T cells in renal cell carcinoma. Documented time point: blood 4 weeks post-SBRT, at nephrectomy. The sample's treatment: 15 Gy SBRT to primary tumor, nephrectomy 4 weeks later. Measured with immunoSEQ multiplex PCR; TCRdb has only the in-frame clones, and not every one. The sample lists fewer than 200,000 clones, about nine tenths seen once, with about 11% in the top ten. Sequencing used blood, obtained from a patient whose treatment included radiotherapy and nephrectomy. The receptor source for this set is a woman aged 50 to 60 with renal cell carcinoma.

In DNA form, the CDR3 reads TGTGCCAGCAGCCTCTCTGGGGGCCTGCCCCAACAGCCCCAGCATTTT. Amino acid sequence: CASSLSGGLPQQPQHF. This chain uses TRBV13 with TRBJ1-5; a possible D gene is TRBD1 (6 bases). Trimming removed 5 bases at V and 7 bases at J, with 21 bases between. The CDR3 covers 16 residues. Germline-derived CDR1 and CDR2 are PRHDT and FYEKMQ (reference sequence).

The V and J genes are TRBV30 and TRBJ2-2, with D unclear. This CDR3 spans 14 amino acids. The V gene lost 3 bases and the J gene lost 1 base, with 9 bases spanning the gap. Germline V gene sequence: CDR1 GTSNPN, CDR2 SVGIG (reference sequence). CDR3 coding DNA: TGTGCCTGGAGCCCAGACAAGAACACCGGGGAGCTGTTTTTT. It yields the protein CAWSPDKNTGELFF.

The chain couples TRBV30 to TRBJ1-3; tentative D call: TRBD1 (5 bases). CDR1 is GTSNPN and CDR2 is SVGIG in the germline V gene (reference sequence). V dropped 8 bases and J dropped 4 bases, with 9 bases sitting between them. The CDR3 sequence is 11 residues long. CDR3 amino acids: CAQKGGNTIYF. Here the CDR3 DNA reads TGTGCCCAAAAGGGGGGAAACACCATATATTTT.

This chain joins TRBV6-1 and TRBJ2-3, with TRBD2 matching over 11 bases. After removal of 6 bases from V and 2 bases from J, the junction contained 4 bases not matched to a gene. The CDR3 consists of 15 residues. Germline V gives CDR1 MNHNS, CDR2 SASEGT. The CDR3 sequence: CASRVAGGPTDTQYF. CDR3 sequence (DNA): TGTGCCAGCAGGGTAGCGGGGGGGCCCACAGATACGCAGTATTTT.

V is TRBV6-6 and J is TRBJ1-1; the D gene is possibly TRBD1 (5 bases). This CDR3 region has 13 residues. Trimming stripped 6 bases from V and 4 bases from J, with 12 bases between. In germline, CDR1 is MNHNY, CDR2 SVGAGI (reference sequence). The CDR3 bases are TGTGCCAGCAGGGCCACTGGGGGCACTGAAGCTTTCTTT. Residues: CASRATGGTEAFF.

This chain links TRBV5-5 with TRBJ1-2; 10 nucleotides agree with TRBD1. The V gene's germline CDR1 is SGHKS and CDR2 YYEKEE (reference sequence). V dropped 1 base and J dropped 2; count of bases not matched to a gene: 5. CDR3 size: 16 residues. The CDR3 protein is CASSLNPGQGNYGYTF. The DNA of the CDR3 is TGTGCCAGCAGCTTGAATCCGGGACAGGGGAACTATGGCTACACCTTC.

The chain combines TRBV7-8 with TRBJ2-7; D not resolved. CDR1 is SGHVS and CDR2 is FQNEAQ in the germline V gene. This CDR3 spans 15 amino acids. Trimming removed 1 base at V and 2 bases at J, with 12 bases between. CDR3 region: CASSLEGIRAYEQYF. CDR3 sequence (DNA): TGTGCCAGCAGCTTAGAAGGTATCAGAGCCTACGAGCAGTACTTC. Filled out from reference TRBV7-8 and TRBJ2-7, the complete variable domain reads GAGVSQSPRYKVAKRGQDVALRCDPISGHVSLFWYQQALGQGPEFLTYFQNEAQLDKSGLPSDRFFAERPEGSVSTLKIQRTQQEDSAVYLCASSLEGIRAYEQYFGPGTRLTVT.

This chain links TRBV5-1 with TRBJ2-3; D tentatively fits TRBD1 or TRBD2 (5 bases each). The CDR3 extends over 15 amino acids. Trimming shortened V by 0 bases and J by 2 bases, and 10 bases separated the two germline ends. Germline CDR1 is SGHRS and CDR2 is YFSETQ. CDR3 loop: CASSLVVGVTDTQYF. The CDR3 coding sequence is TGCGCCAGCAGCTTGGTAGTGGGGGTCACAGATACGCAGTATTTT.

This clone was picked up a small number of times. The chain joins TRBV19 to TRBJ1-1; 8 nucleotides match TRBD1. The junction had 1 base not matched to a gene; V was cut back by 3 bases and J by 1 base. CDR1 is LNHDA, CDR2 SQIVND, per germline (reference sequence). CDR3 length: 14 amino acids. CDR3 nucleotides: TGTGCCAGTAGTATGGGACAGGAGAACACTGAAGCTTTCTTT. This codes for CASSMGQENTEAFF.

The chain joins TRBV25-1 to TRBJ1-2, with no clear D. Germline V gene lookup returns CDR1 MGHDK and CDR2 SYGVNS. Trimming took off 0 bases at V and 1 base at J, with 3 bases between the two ends. The CDR3 sequence is 13 residues long. CDR3 loop: CASSEYSNYGYTF. The CDR3 DNA is TGTGCCAGCAGTGAATACAGTAACTATGGCTACACCTTC.

The chain recombines TRBV5-6 with TRBJ2-5; no definite D call. Trimming took 4 bases from V and 5 from J, leaving 15 bases between them. The CDR3 consists of 14 residues. The germline CDR1 and CDR2 sequences are SGHDT and YYEEEE. CDR3 sequence: CASSPRHGRETQYF. CDR3 DNA: TGTGCCAGCAGCCCGAGACACGGCCGGGAGACCCAGTACTTC.

The V gene is TRBV11-2, the J gene TRBJ2-3, with 9 bases aligning to TRBD2. This CDR3 region has 15 residues. After removal of 3 bases from V and 2 bases from J, the junction contained 3 bases not matched to a gene. Germline CDR1 SGHAT, CDR2 FQNNGV. The CDR3, as DNA: TGTGCCAGCAGCTTCCAGCGGGGGGCCACAGATACGCAGTATTTT. Its translation: CASSFQRGATDTQYF.

This clone is a singleton in its sample. This chain connects TRBV11-2 to TRBJ1-1; D not resolved. The ends were cut back, 5 bases at V and 5 bases at J, with 12 bases in the middle. The CDR3 spans 13 residues. Germline CDR1 is SGHAT and CDR2 is FQNNGV. CDR3 DNA sequence: TGTGCCAGCAGCCAGGAAGGGTGGACTGAAGCTTTCTTT. Its translation is CASSQEGWTEAFF.

The V call is TRBV18, the J call TRBJ1-2; TRBD1 matches 7 bases. There are 18 residues in the CDR3. V trimming: 1 base; J trimming: 4 bases; junction bases outside the gene matches: 15. Germline CDR1 is KGHSH and CDR2 is LQKENI. DNA for the CDR3: TGTGCCAGCTCACCACAACTTAAGGGGGCGACGGATCTCTATGGCTACACCTTC. It is translated as CASSPQLKGATDLYGYTF.